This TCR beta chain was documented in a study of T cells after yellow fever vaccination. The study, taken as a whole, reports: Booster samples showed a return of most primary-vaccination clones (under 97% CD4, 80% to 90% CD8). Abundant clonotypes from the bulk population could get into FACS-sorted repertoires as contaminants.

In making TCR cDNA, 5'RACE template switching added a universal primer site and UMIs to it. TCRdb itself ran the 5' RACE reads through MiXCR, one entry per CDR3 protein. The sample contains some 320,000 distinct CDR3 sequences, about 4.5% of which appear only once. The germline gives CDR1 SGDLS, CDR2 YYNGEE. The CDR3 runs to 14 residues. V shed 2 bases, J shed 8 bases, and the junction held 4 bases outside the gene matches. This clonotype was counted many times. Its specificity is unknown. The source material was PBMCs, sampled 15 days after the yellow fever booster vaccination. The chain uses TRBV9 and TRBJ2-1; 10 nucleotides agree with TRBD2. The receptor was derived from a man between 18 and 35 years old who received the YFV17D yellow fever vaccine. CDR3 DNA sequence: TGTGCCAGCAGCGTTTTAGCGGGGGGTTATGAGCAGTTCTTC. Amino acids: CASSVLAGGYEQFF.